These T cell receptor beta chains were read from a single sample in a study of beta chain features in type 1 diabetes. TCRdb's copy holds only in-frame clones and misses some; the assay was immunoSEQ multiplex PCR. The table includes roughly 260,000 clones, about a tenth detected once. The source material was naive CD4+ T cells from blood. Every receptor here comes from a man aged 25 to 40 with type 1 diabetes. Both conserved end residues are part of each CDR3. A D gene is named only where the DNA matches it firmly.

CDR3 protein | D gene | V gene
CASSEQQGYRYEQYF | . | TRBV2
CASSNSRANEAFF | . | TRBV7-9
CASSLETSGGASDTQYF | TRBD2 | TRBV5-1
CASSRDSTQYF | TRBD1 | TRBV28
CASSLDMAGGKEDGYTF | TRBD1 | TRBV5-1
CASSLGQGNYEQYF | TRBD1 | TRBV5-1
CALGTSEKLFF | . | TRBV30
CASSLQVTSYDEQFF | TRBD2 | TRBV11-2
CASSLARVGRAEAFF | . | TRBV5-1
CASSYGTSGTDTQYF | TRBD2 | TRBV7-9
CACTQRGYTDTQYF | TRBD2 | TRBV30
CASSVGGPRSPLHF | . | TRBV9
CASSYSPGETYEQYF | . | TRBV6-6
CASSVGRATYEQYF | . | TRBV9
CSVGKGGSWTGELFF | TRBD2 | TRBV29-1
CASSQGQGLDTQYF | TRBD1 | TRBV4-2
CASSLGLIQGNEQYF | . | TRBV5-1
CASTPGGNEQFF | TRBD2 | TRBV27
CATSRDQGAPEQYF | TRBD1 | TRBV15
CASSARERVEKLFF | . | TRBV19
CASSPRVEETQYF | . | TRBV18
CASSRDRGNTEAFF | TRBD1 | TRBV5-1